What follows is one T cell receptor beta chain and its context. Its antigen remains unidentified. V lost 3 bases, J lost 13 bases, and 5 bases stayed unmatched. Per germline, CDR1 LNHNV and CDR2 YYDKDF (reference sequence). CDR3 length: 12 amino acids. These data belong to a study of beta chain features in type 1 diabetes. Notes on the study in general: Patients with type 1 diabetes showed fewer VDJ junction insertions and more deletions. Healthy donors had naive, central memory and Treg TCRB repertoires that appeared less similar than those seen among patients.

Staining for CD45RO/CCR7/CD25/CD127/CD95/CD27 allowed sorting of CD4+ naive, central memory, regulatory and stem cell-like memory cells. Sequencing targeted expressed TCRB transcripts, as all isolated RNA had been reverse transcribed. Samples of naive, central memory and regulatory T cells yielded a mean of around 3.7 million reads. Using immunoSEQ multiplex PCR, the repertoire was profiled, and TCRdb retains in-frame clones only, with some absent. Of fewer than 500,000 clones in the sample, 11% to 15% were seen once. The J gene is TRBJ2-4, the V gene TRBV15, with 8 bases identical to TRBD1. Input material: naive CD4+ T cells from blood. This TCR was recovered from a man under 40 in good health. The CDR3, as DNA: TGTGCCACCAGCAGGGACAGGGTCTCGCAGTACTTC. It is translated as CATSRDRVSQYF.